This T cell receptor (beta chain) was found in a study of T-cell reconstitution after alpha-beta-depleted transplantation in children. It was with unique molecular identifiers that the TCRbeta library was prepared. TCRdb re-called the PCR reads through MiXCR, storing one row per CDR3 protein. The sample includes fewer than 250,000 distinct CDR3 sequences, over 15% of them seen just once. This receptor was obtained from a male patient between 2 and 15 years old who had a stem cell transplant for acute lymphoblastic leukemia, so the T cells may come from the graft donor. This specimen was PBMCs, mostly from graft donor cells, taken 360 days after TCRalphabeta/CD19-depleted stem cell transplant.

The CDR3 DNA reads as TGTGCCAGCAGACTGGGACTCAGCTCCTACAATGAGCAGTTCTTC. Translation: CASRLGLSSYNEQFF. The J gene is TRBJ2-1, the V gene TRBV12-3 or TRBV12-4; D possibly corresponds to TRBD2 (6 bases). V was shortened by 6 bases and J by 0 bases, with 12 bases between the two germline ends. The CDR3 contains 15 residues.